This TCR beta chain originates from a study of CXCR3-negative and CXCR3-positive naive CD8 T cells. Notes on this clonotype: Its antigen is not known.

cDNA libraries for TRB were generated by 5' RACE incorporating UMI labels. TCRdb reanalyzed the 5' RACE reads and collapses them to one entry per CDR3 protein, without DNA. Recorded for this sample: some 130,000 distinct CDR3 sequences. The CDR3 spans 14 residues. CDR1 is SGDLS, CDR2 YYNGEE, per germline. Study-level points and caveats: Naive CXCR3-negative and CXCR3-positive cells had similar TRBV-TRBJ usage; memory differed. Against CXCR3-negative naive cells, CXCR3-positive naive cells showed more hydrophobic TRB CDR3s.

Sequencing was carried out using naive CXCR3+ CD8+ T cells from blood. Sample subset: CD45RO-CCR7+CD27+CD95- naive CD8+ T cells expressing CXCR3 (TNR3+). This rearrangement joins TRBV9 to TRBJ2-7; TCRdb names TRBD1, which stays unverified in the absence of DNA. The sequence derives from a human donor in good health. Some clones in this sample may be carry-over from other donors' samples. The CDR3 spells CASSPADGRNEQYF.